One and the same sample provided the 29 T cell receptor beta chains below, sequenced in a study of T cells after yellow fever vaccination. In TCRdb, the 5' RACE reads were re-called with MiXCR into one record per CDR3 protein. The table includes about 300,000 distinct CDR3 sequences, under 9% detected once. The sequencing used CD4+ T cells sorted from PBMCs, collected 5 days after the yellow fever booster vaccination. Receptors were obtained from a young man who received the YFV17D yellow fever vaccine.

The chain has TRBV3-1 and TRBJ1-1; possible D gene TRBD1, 5 bases. CDR1 is LGHDT, CDR2 YNNKEL, per germline (reference sequence). V was pared by 0 bases and J by 3 bases, with 11 bases between. The CDR3 length is 15 residues. The CDR3 region is CASSQEGRGDTEAFF. In nucleotides, the CDR3 is TGTGCCAGCAGCCAAGAGGGACGCGGGGACACTGAAGCTTTCTTT.

The rearrangement joins TRBV4-2 to TRBJ2-1; a weak D match, TRBD2 (5 bases). The CDR3 length is 19 residues. Trimming left V 5 bases short and J 2 bases short, with 25 bases between. The germline gives CDR1 LGHNA, CDR2 YNFKEQ. CDR3 sequence reads: CASSWESSGSLRAYNEQFF. The CDR3 bases are TGTGCCAGCAGCTGGGAGAGCTCCGGATCACTGAGGGCCTACAATGAGCAGTTCTTC.

V usage is TRBV20-1 and J usage is TRBJ1-6; D not resolved. The CDR3 contains 15 residues. The V end lost 6 bases, the J end lost 0 bases, and 12 bases lay between the germline ends. Germline loops: CDR1 DFQATT, CDR2 SNEGSKA (reference sequence). CDR3 in amino acids: CSAVSPSSYNSPLHF. CDR3 in DNA: TGCAGTGCCGTATCGCCGAGCTCCTATAATTCACCCCTCCACTTT.

V gene TRBV4-1 combines with J gene TRBJ2-7; D is perhaps TRBD1 or TRBD2 (5 bases each). Germline-derived CDR1 and CDR2 are MGHRA and YSYEKL. The CDR3 has 15 residues. V lost 4 bases and J 2 bases, leaving 15 bases between the germline ends. Here the CDR3 DNA reads TGCGCCAGCAGCCGAGGGACCGGGTTACCCTACGAGCAGTACGTC. Translating it yields CASSRGTGLPYEQYV.

This clonotype came up a few times. The rearrangement links TRBV4-3 to TRBJ2-3; 7 bases align to TRBD2. The germline CDR1 and CDR2 sequences are LGHNA and YSLEER. Losses at the gene ends were 4 bases for V and 1 base for J; bases not matched to a gene: 5. The CDR3 covers 15 residues. CDR3 protein: CASSPSTSGTDTQYF. CDR3 nucleotide sequence: TGCGCCAGCAGCCCCAGCACTAGCGGCACAGATACGCAGTATTTT.

V and J are TRBV7-2 and TRBJ2-1, with 7 nucleotides matching TRBD2. In germline, CDR1 is SGHTA, CDR2 FQGNSA. The CDR3 loop spans 16 amino acids. V was pared by 4 bases and J by 0 bases, with 6 bases of the junction left unmatched. This CDR3 is CASSWRGGNSYNEQFF. The CDR3, as DNA: TGTGCCAGCAGCTGGCGCGGGGGAAACTCCTACAATGAGCAGTTCTTC.

J is TRBJ2-3 and V is TRBV20-1; 13 bases map to TRBD2. The CDR3 runs 13 residues. Germline lookup yields CDR1 DFQATT and CDR2 SNEGSKA (reference sequence). The CDR3 DNA is TGCAGCGGGACTAGCGGGGTTCAAGATACGCAGTATTTT. This encodes CSGTSGVQDTQYF.

This clonotype showed up many times. The genes are TRBV7-2 and TRBJ1-6; TRBD1 is a possible D gene (5 bases). Trimming took 2 bases from V and 9 from J, leaving 11 bases between them. Germline V gene data show CDR1 as SGHTA and CDR2 as FQGNSA. The CDR3 has 14 amino acids. This CDR3 reads CASSLFTRGSPLHF. CDR3 DNA: TGTGCCAGCAGCTTATTTACGAGGGGTTCACCCCTCCACTTT. The whole variable domain, remainder taken from reference TRBV7-2 and TRBJ1-6, is GAGVSQSPSNKVTEKGKDVELRCDPISGHTALYWYRQSLGQGLEFLIYFQGNSAPDKSGLPSDRFSAERTGGSVSTLTIQRTQQEDSAVYLCASSLFTRGSPLHFGNGTRLTVT.

This sequence joins TRBV4-1 and TRBJ2-3; 7 bases match TRBD2. CDR3 size: 12 residues. The germline V gene encodes CDR1 MGHRA and CDR2 YSYEKL. V was clipped by 0 bases and J by 11 bases; unmatched bases: 2. The CDR3 DNA reads TGCGCCAGCAGCCAAGAGGGGGGGAGGCAGTATTTT. Protein: CASSQEGGRQYF.

This clonotype was counted between two and nine times. The V gene is TRBV6-2 or TRBV6-3, the J gene TRBJ2-1; TRBD2 aligns across 11 bases. The CDR3 length is 16 residues. The ends lost 6 bases at V and 8 bases at J; junction bases unmatched: 12. Germline V gene lookup returns CDR1 MNHEY and CDR2 SVGEGT. CDR3 nucleotide sequence: TGTGCCAGCAGAGCATCCCCTAGCGGGGGGTTCGATGAGCAGTTCTTC. As protein: CASRASPSGGFDEQFF.

This clonotype was observed a handful of times. The gene calls are TRBV9 and TRBJ2-3; 10 bases align to TRBD2. In germline, CDR1 is SGDLS, CDR2 YYNGEE. This CDR3 spans 18 amino acids. With V trimmed by 0 bases and J by 5 bases, 12 bases remained unmatched. The CDR3 nucleotides are TGTGCCAGCAGCGTAGCCCCTTCCAGCGGGGGGGCCCAAGATACGCAGTATTTT. Protein: CASSVAPSSGGAQDTQYF.

This chain joins TRBV5-1 and TRBJ2-5; the D gene is possibly TRBD2 (5 bases). This CDR3 region has 14 residues. Germline-derived CDR1 and CDR2 are SGHRS and YFSETQ. V lost 4 bases and J lost 7, with 17 bases in between. The CDR3 region is CASSANTRGGTQYF. The CDR3 DNA is TGCGCCAGCAGCGCCAATACTAGAGGCGGGACCCAGTACTTC.

This clonotype was counted only a few times. V is TRBV6-6 and J is TRBJ1-2; D perhaps matches TRBD1 (6 bases). Looked up from germline, CDR1 is MNHNY and CDR2 is SVGAGI (reference sequence). This CDR3 region has 14 residues. V was trimmed by 6 bases and J by 4 bases, leaving 15 bases between them. CDR3 protein: CASRKQGGGYGYTF. The CDR3 DNA follows: TGTGCCAGCAGGAAACAGGGTGGCGGCTATGGCTACACCTTC.

The gene calls are TRBV4-1 and TRBJ1-2, with no clear D. The CDR3 is made up of 13 amino acids. V was cut by 0 bases and J by 6 bases, with 8 bases left in between. Per the germline V gene, CDR1 is MGHRA and CDR2 is YSYEKL. The CDR3 loop reads CASSQDLGDGYTF. DNA for the CDR3: TGCGCCAGCAGCCAAGATCTTGGCGATGGCTACACCTTC.

This clonotype was recorded a few times. The chain recombines TRBV27 with TRBJ1-1; D gene unclear. V was pared by 2 bases and J by 5 bases, with 9 bases between. CDR1 and CDR2 from the germline V gene are MNHEY and SMNVEV (reference sequence). The CDR3 covers 13 residues. Here the CDR3 reads CASSLNPGTEAFF. The CDR3 coding sequence is TGTGCCAGCAGTTTAAATCCGGGGACTGAAGCTTTCTTT.

This clonotype appeared a few times. J is TRBJ1-1 and V is TRBV6-5; D not certain. The V end was cut by 6 bases, the J end by 10 bases, with 15 bases between. The CDR3 covers 12 residues. Per germline, CDR1 MNHEY and CDR2 SVGAGI. CDR3 sequence (DNA): TGTGCCAGCAGACGAACGGGGTCTCGAGCTTTCTTT. Encoded protein: CASRRTGSRAFF.

The chain couples TRBV20-1 to TRBJ2-2; D may be TRBD1 or TRBD2 (5 bases each). The CDR3 totals 15 residues. The V gene's germline CDR1 is DFQATT and CDR2 SNEGSKA (reference sequence). The V end lost 6 bases, the J end lost 2 bases, and 16 bases lay between the germline ends. CDR3 residues: CSARVRRTNTGELFF. The CDR3 region has the DNA TGCAGTGCCAGGGTACGGAGGACAAACACCGGGGAGCTGTTTTTT.

This clonotype was counted ten times or more. The rearrangement links TRBV29-1 to TRBJ1-2, with 8 nucleotides matching TRBD1. This CDR3 is 11 amino acids long. Germline CDR1 SQVTM, CDR2 ANQGSEA. J gave up 9 bases and V 4 bases, and 4 bases lay outside the gene matches. The chain's CDR3 is CSVGRDRRYTF. As DNA, the CDR3 is TGCAGCGTTGGCCGGGACAGGCGCTACACCTTC.

This clonotype was picked up many times. The chain recombines TRBV5-1 with TRBJ2-3; no firm D call. The CDR3 has 12 amino acids. Trimming left V 0 bases short and J 5 bases short, with 4 bases between. Germline CDR1 and CDR2: SGHRS and YFSETQ. Here the CDR3 DNA reads TGCGCCAGCAGCTTGGAGGTAGATACGCAGTATTTT. Residues: CASSLEVDTQYF. Combining the CDR3 with reference TRBV5-1 and TRBJ2-3 gives the whole variable domain KAGVTQTPRYLIKTRGQQVTLSCSPISGHRSVSWYQQTPGQGLQFLFEYFSETQRNKGNFPGRFSGRQFSNSRSEMNVSTLELGDSALYLCASSLEVDTQYFGPGTRLTVL.

This clonotype was recorded many times. This chain joins TRBV11-2 and TRBJ1-1; D is uncertain. V lost 2 bases and J lost 1, with 8 bases in between. The germline V gene encodes CDR1 SGHAT and CDR2 FQNNGV. CDR3 size: 14 residues. The CDR3 loop is CASSLLPGNTEAFF. The CDR3 DNA is TGTGCCAGCAGCTTATTGCCAGGGAACACTGAAGCTTTCTTT.

This clonotype was counted between two and nine times. The chain links TRBV3-1 to TRBJ1-5, with TRBD1 as a possible D gene (5 bases). The V end was cut by 4 bases, the J end by 7 bases, with 17 bases between. The germline V gene encodes CDR1 LGHDT and CDR2 YNNKEL (reference sequence). The CDR3 extends over 15 amino acids. The CDR3 protein is CASSRGTDPGQPQHF. The CDR3 DNA reads TGTGCCAGCAGCCGCGGGACGGACCCGGGGCAGCCCCAGCATTTT.

This clonotype has a handful of counts. The rearrangement joins TRBV24-1 to TRBJ2-1; 9 positions agree with TRBD1. Germline V lookup: CDR1 KGHDR, CDR2 SFDVKD. CDR3 length: 15 amino acids. V lost 4 bases and J lost 4; bases outside the gene matches: 4. CDR3 DNA sequence: TGTGCCACCAGTGACCGGGACAGGGCTTACAATGAGCAGTTCTTC. It yields the protein CATSDRDRAYNEQFF.

This clonotype was detected a few times. The gene calls are TRBV7-2 and TRBJ1-4, with a possible D match to TRBD1 (6 bases). The germline V and J ends were trimmed by 0 bases and 8 bases, with 13 bases remaining between them. The CDR3 has 15 residues. CDR1 SGHTA and CDR2 FQGNSA come from the germline V gene. The CDR3 sequence is CASSLATGSGEKLFF. The CDR3 DNA follows: TGTGCCAGCAGCTTAGCCACAGGGTCGGGGGAAAAACTGTTTTTT.

This clonotype has only a few counts. The genes are TRBV6-2 or TRBV6-3 and TRBJ1-2, with 9 bases aligning to TRBD1. Germline trimming cut 2 bases from V and 5 bases from J; bases unmatched to any gene: 6. The germline CDR1 and CDR2 sequences are MNHEY and SVGEGT. The CDR3 spans 15 residues. The CDR3 loop reads CASSYGTGGTYGYTF. CDR3 coding DNA: TGTGCCAGCAGTTACGGAACAGGGGGCACGTATGGCTACACCTTC.

The chain carries TRBV7-9 and TRBJ1-3, with D unclear. This CDR3 region has 13 residues. V lost 3 bases to trimming and J lost 4 bases, with 7 bases between them. Germline CDR1 SEHNR, CDR2 FQNEAQ (reference sequence). The CDR3 is CASSFARGNTIYF. The CDR3 coding sequence is TGTGCCAGCAGCTTTGCCCGGGGAAACACCATATATTTT.

This clonotype was seen a few times. The genes are TRBV5-1 and TRBJ2-5; D not certain. The length of the CDR3 is 14 residues. Trimming took 0 bases from V and 1 from J, leaving 7 bases between them. The V gene's germline CDR1 is SGHRS and CDR2 YFSETQ. Here the CDR3 reads CASSLAQPQETQYF. The DNA for the CDR3 is TGCGCCAGCAGCTTGGCCCAGCCCCAAGAGACCCAGTACTTC.

This clonotype was seen more than once but under ten times. V gene TRBV20-1 combines with J gene TRBJ1-1; no clear D gene. V lost 6 bases and J 7 bases, leaving 18 bases between the germline ends. Germline CDR1 DFQATT, CDR2 SNEGSKA (reference sequence). The CDR3 runs 13 residues. CDR3 nucleotide sequence: TGCAGTGCCCGTGGACGGGTGGAGGATGAAGCTTTCTTT. This encodes CSARGRVEDEAFF.

The chain is built from TRBV4-1 and TRBJ1-1; D unclear. Germline CDR1 is MGHRA and CDR2 is YSYEKL. The CDR3 length is 12 residues. The V end lost 4 bases, the J end lost 10 bases, and 13 bases lay between the germline ends. DNA for the CDR3: TGCGCCAGCAGCCTGACTGGGCTGGGAGCTTTCTTT. Translated: CASSLTGLGAFF.

This clonotype was counted between two and nine times. The CDR3 sequence is CASGLRAIQYF. The DNA of the CDR3 is TGTGCCAGCGGTCTCAGGGCAATTCAGTACTTC. The V gene is TRBV12-3 or TRBV12-4, the J gene TRBJ2-4, with D perhaps TRBD1 (5 bases). V lost 8 bases and J lost 10, with 12 bases in between. This CDR3 is built from 11 residues.